The 7 T cell receptor beta chains presented below share a single source sample, sequenced in a study of OX40 agonist ivuxolimab in advanced cancers. The data were produced by immunoSEQ multiplex PCR, yet TCRdb's version contains in-frame clones alone and is incomplete. Of 11,000 to 15,000 clones in the sample, around nine tenths were seen once. The sample here was CD4+ or CD8+ T cells sorted from blood, taken in a trial of the OX40 agonist ivuxolimab. The source is an adult with an advanced solid tumor such as melanoma, head and neck, liver or kidney cancer.

A single count supports this clone. The chain carries TRBV29-1 and TRBJ1-2, with 7 bases matching TRBD1. Trimming took 2 bases from V and 3 from J; bases not matched to a gene: 6. Germline-derived CDR1 and CDR2 are SQVTM and ANQGSEA. The CDR3 runs 14 residues. CDR3 sequence (DNA): TGCAGCGTTGAAACCAGGGGGGGAGACTATGGCTACACCTTC. Amino acid sequence: CSVETRGGDYGYTF.

The J gene is TRBJ2-1, the V gene TRBV10-3; 12 bases are shared with TRBD2. The CDR3 runs to 17 residues. Per the germline V gene, CDR1 is ENHRY and CDR2 is SYGVKD. Germline trimming cut 3 bases from V and 9 bases from J; bases unmatched to any gene: 12. Here the CDR3 reads CAISDNEGGLAGLEQFF. For the CDR3, the DNA is TGTGCCATCAGTGACAACGAGGGGGGACTAGCGGGCCTTGAGCAGTTCTTC.

V is TRBV5-1 and J is TRBJ1-6, with TRBD1 as a possible D gene (5 bases). The ends were cut back, 3 bases at V and 7 bases at J, with 14 bases in the middle. The CDR3 length is 15 residues. The germline CDR1 and CDR2 sequences are SGHRS and YFSETQ. The CDR3 DNA reads TGCGCCAGCAGCTGGGATCCAGGGCCCAATTCACCCCTCCACTTT. It encodes CASSWDPGPNSPLHF.

The rearrangement joins TRBV18 to TRBJ1-2; TRBD1 matches 7 bases. From germline, CDR1 is KGHSH and CDR2 LQKENI. Unmatched junction bases numbered 9, after V lost 4 bases and J lost 7 bases. This CDR3 region has 14 residues. This CDR3 reads CASSRDREYGGYTF. The CDR3 region has the DNA TGTGCCAGCTCACGCGACAGGGAATACGGTGGCTACACCTTC. Full variable domain (remainder filled in from reference TRBV18 and TRBJ1-2): NAGVMQNPRHLVRRRGQEARLRCSPMKGHSHVYWYRQLPEEGLKFMVYLQKENIIDESGMPKERFSAEFPKEGPSILRIQQVVRGDSAAYFCASSRDREYGGYTFGSGTRLTVV.

J is TRBJ2-3 and V is TRBV7-3, with TRBD2 matching over 13 bases. Germline V CDR1 and CDR2: SGHTA, FQGTGA. CDR3 size: 17 residues. V lost 1 base and J lost 2; bases outside the gene matches: 3. Here the CDR3 DNA reads TGTGCCAGCAGCTTAAGCGGACTAGCGGGGGTCACAGATACGCAGTATTTT. Amino acid sequence: CASSLSGLAGVTDTQYF.

This clone was recorded once. The V gene is TRBV19, the J gene TRBJ2-7, with TRBD2 matching 8 bases. V lost 3 bases and J lost 5; bases outside the gene matches: 6. Per germline, CDR1 LNHDA and CDR2 SQIVND (reference sequence). This CDR3 has 14 residues. The CDR3: CASSMLTGGNEQYF. CDR3 bases: TGTGCCAGTAGTATGTTAACGGGAGGGAACGAGCAGTACTTC.

This clone was recorded a few times. This chain joins TRBV30 and TRBJ2-2; TRBD1 agrees at 7 bases. CDR1 is GTSNPN, CDR2 SVGIG, per germline (reference sequence). J lost 6 bases, V lost 0 bases, and 4 bases had no gene match. The length of the CDR3 is 14 residues. CDR3 loop: CAWSVLTGAGELFF. In DNA, the CDR3 is TGTGCCTGGAGTGTACTAACAGGGGCCGGGGAGCTGTTTTTT.